This is a list of T cell receptor beta chains from one sample in a study of T cell responses to AZD1222 COVID-19 vaccine. Clones were sequenced by immunoSEQ multiplex PCR, and TCRdb holds only the in-frame ones, with some missing. The profile shows over 100,000 clones, roughly 93% of them singletons. This material consisted of peripheral blood, taken 28 days after the second AZD1222 dose. Source of these receptors: an adult who received the AZD1222 COVID-19 vaccine. CDR3s include the opening cysteine and the closing phenylalanine or tryptophan. Each record gives: CDR3 length, clone size, V gene, J gene, D gene, CDR3 protein, CDR3 DNA. The D gene is left open where the match is weak. Only some rows state a clone size, as once, few, many or a class for expanded clones.

14,.,TRBV7-8,TRBJ1-1,TRBD1,CASSSRQGGAEAFF,TGTGCCAGCAGCTCAAGACAGGGTGGCGCTGAAGCTTTCTTT
15,.,TRBV7-9,TRBJ1-6,.,CASSPWTDENSPLHF,TGTGCCAGCAGCCCCTGGACAGATGAGAATTCACCCCTCCACTTT
15,.,TRBV28,TRBJ2-2,.,CASSFRLAFTGELFF,TGTGCCAGCAGTTTCCGGCTAGCTTTCACCGGGGAGCTGTTTTTT
14,.,TRBV16,TRBJ1-5,TRBD1,CASSPAGGNQPQHF,TGTGCCAGCAGCCCGGCAGGGGGTAATCAGCCCCAGCATTTT
15,.,TRBV2,TRBJ2-5,TRBD1,CASRGQGGYQETQYF,TGTGCCAGCAGGGGACAGGGGGGGTACCAAGAGACCCAGTACTTC
13,.,TRBV9,TRBJ1-1,.,CASSVSGGTEAFF,TGTGCCAGCAGCGTATCGGGGGGGACTGAAGCTTTCTTT
15,few,TRBV1,TRBJ1-2,.,CTSSQDTRVDYGYTF,TGCACCAGCAGCCAAGATACCAGGGTTGACTATGGCTACACCTTC
15,.,TRBV27,TRBJ1-1,.,CASNRPGTLNTEAFF,TGTGCCAGCAACCGCCCCGGGACACTGAACACTGAAGCTTTCTTT
16,.,TRBV5-1,TRBJ1-3,.,CASSRRQASSGNTIYF,TGCGCCAGCAGCCGCCGGCAGGCGAGCTCTGGAAACACCATATATTTT
15,few,TRBV4-2,TRBJ2-3,TRBD2,CASSQEAGGTDTQYF,TGTGCCAGCAGCCAAGAGGCGGGAGGCACAGATACGCAGTATTTT
15,once,TRBV27,TRBJ1-5,TRBD1,CASSLGVGGGQPQHF,TGTGCCAGCAGCCTCGGGGTAGGGGGCGGTCAGCCCCAGCATTTT
11,.,TRBV6-5,TRBJ1-2,.,CASSPGGRISF,TGTGCCAGCAGTCCTGGGGGACGTATTTCTTTC
13,few,TRBV19,TRBJ2-3,.,CASSTGYTDTQYF,TGTGCCAGTAGCACGGGATACACAGATACGCAGTATTTT
16,.,TRBV5-8,TRBJ1-4,TRBD1,CASSFVRTGGEEKLFF,TGTGCCAGCAGCTTTGTGAGGACAGGGGGCGAAGAAAAACTGTTTTTT
15,.,TRBV9,TRBJ1-1,TRBD1,CASSPGDRVNTEAFF,TGTGCCAGCAGCCCCGGGGACAGGGTGAACACTGAAGCTTTCTTT
13,.,TRBV14,TRBJ1-5,.,CASSQDRGQPQHF,TGTGCCAGCAGCCAAGATCGAGGTCAGCCCCAGCATTTT
13,.,TRBV10-3,TRBJ2-7,.,CAISASQTYAQYF,TGTGCCATCAGCGCCTCCCAGACCTATGCGCAGTACTTC
13,.,TRBV7-2,TRBJ2-7,.,CASSFLRGREQYF,TGTGCCAGCAGCTTCTTGCGCGGGCGCGAGCAGTACTTC
16,.,TRBV30,TRBJ1-1,TRBD1,CAWRKGTGGGGTEAFF,TGTGCCTGGAGGAAAGGGACAGGGGGAGGGGGCACTGAAGCTTTCTTT
15,.,TRBV5-1,TRBJ2-1,TRBD2,CASDQREGGYNEQFF,TGCGCCAGCGATCAGCGGGAGGGTGGCTACAATGAGCAGTTCTTC
14,.,TRBV19,TRBJ2-7,TRBD1,CASSFRQGAYEQYF,TGTGCCAGTAGTTTTCGACAGGGGGCCTACGAGCAGTACTTC
14,few,TRBV6-4,TRBJ2-1,TRBD2,CASSAGLASNEQFF,TGTGCCAGCAGTGCCGGACTAGCCTCTAATGAGCAGTTCTTC
14,.,TRBV6-5,TRBJ1-5,.,CASSLNRDNQPQHF,TGTGCCAGCAGTTTAAACAGGGACAATCAGCCCCAGCATTTT
14,.,TRBV10-3,TRBJ2-3,TRBD2,CAISESSSGDTQYF,TGTGCCATCAGTGAGTCGTCTAGCGGTGATACGCAGTATTTT
17,.,TRBV3-1/TRBV3-2,TRBJ1-1,.,CASSQEGDWGSGTEAFF,TGTGCCAGCAGCCAAGAAGGGGACTGGGGGTCGGGCACTGAAGCTTTCTTT
15,.,TRBV19,TRBJ1-1,.,CASSTERARGKEAFF,TGTGCCAGTAGTACCGAGAGGGCCCGCGGAAAAGAAGCTTTCTTT
16,.,TRBV5-1,TRBJ2-7,.,CASTQGFGGSTYEQYF,TGCGCCAGCACCCAGGGGTTCGGCGGGAGTACCTACGAGCAGTACTTC
16,.,TRBV7-9,TRBJ2-7,TRBD2,CASKKEGLAHYYEQYF,TGTGCCAGCAAAAAGGAGGGACTAGCCCACTACTACGAGCAGTACTTC
16,.,TRBV4-2,TRBJ1-3,.,CASSQVRGSGGNTIYF,TGTGCCAGCAGCCAAGTGCGGGGCTCGGGGGGAAACACCATATATTTT
14,.,TRBV28,TRBJ1-2,.,CASSGRQEGYGYTF,TGTGCCAGCAGTGGAAGACAGGAGGGGTATGGCTACACCTTC
13,.,TRBV5-6,TRBJ1-1,.,CASSLEEGGEAFF,TGTGCCAGCAGCTTGGAAGAGGGCGGTGAAGCTTTCTTT
15,.,TRBV9,TRBJ2-7,TRBD1,CASSVATGTAYEQYF,TGTGCCAGCAGCGTAGCAACCGGGACAGCCTACGAGCAGTACTTC